The 24 T cell receptor beta chains presented below share a single source sample, sequenced in a study of cytomegalovirus exposure and HLA in healthy donors. PCR primers comprised 60 Vbeta and 13 Jbeta primers. Generated by immunoSEQ multiplex PCR, the TCRdb table keeps only in-frame clones and is missing some. This sample yields roughly 190,000 clones, of which roughly 78% are seen a single time; roughly 1.5% belongs to the top ten. The sample taken for sequencing was PBMCs. These receptors were obtained from a girl aged 10-17 years in good health and CMV-seropositive.

CDR3 in DNA: TGTGCCAGCAGCGGGTTACAGGGGGGGAATTCACCCCTCCACTTT. Protein sequence: CASSGLQGGNSPLHF. V and J are TRBV7-9 and TRBJ1-6; TRBD1 matches 8 bases. CDR3 size: 15 residues. Germline CDR1 reads SEHNR; CDR2 reads FQNEAQ (reference sequence). Trimming took 5 bases from V and 7 from J; bases not matched to a gene: 7.

This sequence joins TRBV25-1 and TRBJ1-2; 8 bases fit TRBD1. The CDR3 consists of 13 residues. With 7 bases clipped from V and 6 bases from J, the junction kept 7 bases outside the gene matches. Germline loops: CDR1 MGHDK, CDR2 SYGVNS. CDR3: CASNTGGTDGYTF. In DNA, the CDR3 is TGTGCCAGCAACACAGGGGGAACGGATGGCTACACCTTC.

The chain is built from TRBV6-1 and TRBJ2-1, with D possibly being TRBD1 (6 bases). The CDR3 extends over 17 amino acids. Trimming left V 4 bases short and J 0 bases short, with 16 bases between. CDR1 is MNHNS and CDR2 is SASEGT in the germline V gene. CDR3 region: CASSAMTGTSSYNEQFF. The CDR3 DNA follows: TGTGCCAGCAGTGCAATGACAGGAACCAGCTCCTACAATGAGCAGTTCTTC.

The chain uses TRBV4-1 and TRBJ1-5; D not certain. The germline V gene encodes CDR1 MGHRA and CDR2 YSYEKL. V lost 0 bases, J lost 6 bases, and 6 bases lay in between. CDR3 length equals 13 residues. The DNA for the CDR3 is TGCGCCAGCAGCCAAGATCCCAGTCAGCCCCAGCATTTT. Amino acids: CASSQDPSQPQHF.

The rearrangement uses TRBV29-1 and TRBJ2-5; a weak D match, TRBD2 (6 bases). CDR1 SQVTM and CDR2 ANQGSEA come from the germline V gene. V lost 7 bases, J lost 0 bases, and 12 bases lay in between. The CDR3 length is 13 residues. The CDR3 region is CSAERGYQETQYF. DNA for the CDR3: TGCAGCGCCGAACGGGGGTACCAAGAGACCCAGTACTTC.

The V gene is TRBV11-2, the J gene TRBJ2-3; TRBD2 might be the D (5 bases). The CDR3 totals 14 residues. V was clipped by 4 bases and J by 2 bases, with 10 bases between them. The germline gives CDR1 SGHAT, CDR2 FQNNGV. CDR3 protein: CASSSGYSTDTQYF. The CDR3 coding sequence is TGTGCCAGCAGCTCGGGATACTCCACAGATACGCAGTATTTT.

There are a few counts of this clone. The V gene is TRBV6-1, the J gene TRBJ2-6; D is possibly TRBD1 (5 bases). Germline V CDR1 and CDR2: MNHNS, SASEGT. Trimming removed 6 bases from V and 0 bases from J, with 9 bases in between. The CDR3 has 15 amino acids. The chain's CDR3 is CASRDRFSGANVLTF. CDR3 sequence (DNA): TGTGCCAGCAGAGACAGATTCTCTGGGGCCAACGTCCTGACTTTC.

In this sample, this clone turned up a few times. This chain uses TRBV29-1 with TRBJ2-7, with TRBD1 as a possible D gene (6 bases). The CDR3 has 14 residues. V shed 6 bases and J shed 4 bases, with 19 bases lying between them. Germline V lookup: CDR1 SQVTM, CDR2 ANQGSEA. The CDR3 DNA reads as TGCAGCGTAGTCCAAGGGGGAGACTATTACGAGCAGTACTTC. It codes for CSVVQGGDYYEQYF.

This chain uses TRBV4-3 with TRBJ1-2; D unresolved. The ends were cut back, 0 bases at V and 0 bases at J, with 17 bases in the middle. The CDR3 extends over 18 amino acids. From germline, CDR1 is LGHNA and CDR2 YSLEER. The CDR3 loop reads CASSQDPGGRRTNYGYTF. DNA for the CDR3: TGCGCCAGCAGCCAAGATCCCGGCGGACGGAGGACTAACTATGGCTACACCTTC.

The table lists this clone with a few counts. The chain employs TRBV4-1 and TRBJ2-1, with 9 bases lining up with TRBD2. With 0 bases clipped from V and 16 bases from J, the junction kept 7 bases outside the gene matches. This CDR3 spans 13 amino acids. In germline, CDR1 is MGHRA, CDR2 YSYEKL. The CDR3 DNA reads TGCGCCAGCAGCCAAGATGTGCGGGGGGGCCGCTTCTTC. The encoded protein is CASSQDVRGGRFF.

The chain carries TRBV7-2 and TRBJ1-1; D perhaps matches TRBD1 (6 bases). CDR1 SGHTA and CDR2 FQGNSA come from the germline V gene. The V and J ends lost 6 bases and 0 bases respectively, with 14 bases between them. The CDR3 has 15 residues. As DNA, the CDR3 is TGTGCCAGCAGACAGGGACAAGTGATGAACACTGAAGCTTTCTTT. As protein: CASRQGQVMNTEAFF.

The chain has TRBV30 and TRBJ2-7; 9 bases line up with TRBD1. The CDR3 has 13 residues. V shed 3 bases and J 7 bases; nucleotides not matched to a gene: 7. Germline CDR1 is GTSNPN and CDR2 is SVGIG (reference sequence). The CDR3 nucleotides are TGTGCCTGGAGCCCGGACAGGGGTGGAGAGCAGTACTTC. Its protein is CAWSPDRGGEQYF.

This clone was seen just once. The J gene is TRBJ1-2, the V gene TRBV6-1; tentatively, D is TRBD1 (6 bases). The CDR3 consists of 14 residues. V shed 6 bases and J shed 4 bases, with 15 bases lying between them. From germline, CDR1 is MNHNS and CDR2 SASEGT. CDR3 sequence (DNA): TGTGCCAGCAGCGAGGCTCGGGGGGCCTATGGCTACACCTTC. This encodes CASSEARGAYGYTF.

The V and J genes are TRBV4-1 and TRBJ2-5; TRBD2 aligns across 14 bases. Germline V gives CDR1 MGHRA, CDR2 YSYEKL. V lost 4 bases and J lost 5; bases outside the gene matches: 9. The length of the CDR3 is 17 residues. CDR3 sequence (DNA): TGCGCCAGCAGCCCCGGGACTAGCGGGGGTGTCAGGGAGACCCAGTACTTC. This codes for CASSPGTSGGVRETQYF.

This clone was seen a few times. V is TRBV6-5 and J is TRBJ2-5, with a tentative D call TRBD2 (6 bases). CDR1 MNHEY and CDR2 SVGAGI come from the germline V gene. The CDR3 is made up of 15 amino acids. V was trimmed by 5 bases and J by 5 bases, leaving 18 bases between them. CDR3 region: CASSALELGGETQYF. CDR3 DNA sequence: TGTGCCAGCAGTGCCCTGGAGCTCGGAGGGGAGACCCAGTACTTC.

This clone came up once. The chain has TRBV12-5 and TRBJ1-2, with D hard to call. Trimming took 3 bases from V and 0 from J, leaving 5 bases between them. The length of the CDR3 is 13 residues. The germline CDR1 and CDR2 sequences are LGHNT and FRNRAP. The CDR3 region is CASGFSANYGYTF. Written as DNA, the CDR3 is TGTGCTAGTGGTTTTTCAGCTAACTATGGCTACACCTTC.

The V and J genes are TRBV7-6 and TRBJ2-7; possibly TRBD1 for D (6 bases). CDR3 size: 14 residues. Germline assignment: CDR1 SGHVS and CDR2 FNYEAQ. V was clipped by 0 bases and J by 4 bases, with 10 bases between them. The CDR3 protein is CASSLADSLYEQYF. The DNA of the CDR3 is TGTGCCAGCAGCTTAGCGGACAGCCTTTACGAGCAGTACTTC.

V usage is TRBV9 and J usage is TRBJ2-5, with 7 bases aligning to TRBD1. V lost 4 bases to trimming and J lost 3 bases; unmatched junction nucleotides: 9. The CDR3 sequence is 15 residues long. The germline V gene encodes CDR1 SGDLS and CDR2 YYNGEE. CDR3 amino acids: CASSIRGQVEETQYF. The CDR3 nucleotides are TGTGCCAGCAGCATTCGTGGACAGGTGGAAGAGACCCAGTACTTC. Filled out from reference TRBV9 and TRBJ2-5, the complete variable domain reads DSGVTQTPKHLITATGQRVTLRCSPRSGDLSVYWYQQSLDQGLQFLIQYYNGEERAKGNILERFSAQQFPDLHSELNLSSLELGDSALYFCASSIRGQVEETQYFGPGTRLLVL.

This clone has only one observation. This chain uses TRBV5-1 with TRBJ2-3; 9 bases are a match to TRBD1. V trimming: 3 bases; J trimming: 4 bases; junction bases outside the gene matches: 15. From germline, CDR1 is SGHRS and CDR2 YFSETQ. CDR3 length equals 18 residues. CDR3 bases: TGCGCCAGCAGCTCACAAGGACAGGGGAGGTTGACGTCAGATACGCAGTATTTT. This translates into CASSSQGQGRLTSDTQYF.

The genes are TRBV15 and TRBJ2-1, with 12 bases lining up with TRBD2. The V gene end was trimmed by 0 bases and the J gene end by 8 bases; junction bases not matched to a gene: 5. The CDR3 spans 16 residues. Germline CDR1 is LNHNV and CDR2 is YYDKDF (reference sequence). The CDR3 DNA is TGTGCCACCAGCAGAGAACGGACTAGCGGGGCCGATGAGCAGTTCTTC. It yields the protein CATSRERTSGADEQFF. The whole variable domain, remainder taken from reference TRBV15 and TRBJ2-1, is DAMVIQNPRYQVTQFGKPVTLSCSQTLNHNVMYWYQQKSSQAPKLLFHYYDKDFNNEADTPDNFQSRRPNTSFCFLDIRSPGLGDTAMYLCATSRERTSGADEQFFGPGTRLTVL.

V and J are TRBV11-3 and TRBJ2-5, with D maybe TRBD1 (6 bases). The CDR3 runs 15 residues. Per germline, CDR1 SGHNT and CDR2 YENEEA. The V end was cut by 6 bases, the J end by 2 bases, with 16 bases between. DNA for the CDR3: TGTGCCAGCAGATCAAGACAGGAGCTTCAAGAGACCCAGTACTTC. Its protein product is CASRSRQELQETQYF. The full variable domain, completed using reference TRBV11-3 and TRBJ2-5, is EAGVVQSPRYKIIEKKQPVAFWCNPISGHNTLYWYLQNLGQGPELLIRYENEEAVDDSQLPKDRFSAERLKGVDSTLKIQPAELGDSAVYLCASRSRQELQETQYFGPGTRLLVL.

The rearrangement joins TRBV5-1 to TRBJ2-2, with 7 bases aligning to TRBD1. Germline values: CDR1 SGHRS, CDR2 YFSETQ. V trimming: 2 bases; J trimming: 4 bases; junction bases outside the gene matches: 2. There are 14 residues in the CDR3. This chain's CDR3 is CASSFEGATGELFF. In DNA form, the CDR3 reads TGCGCCAGCAGCTTCGAGGGGGCCACCGGGGAGCTGTTTTTT. Complete variable domain (other parts from reference TRBV5-1 and TRBJ2-2): KAGVTQTPRYLIKTRGQQVTLSCSPISGHRSVSWYQQTPGQGLQFLFEYFSETQRNKGNFPGRFSGRQFSNSRSEMNVSTLELGDSALYLCASSFEGATGELFFGEGSRLTVL.

The CDR3 DNA reads TGTGCCACCGCCGTATGGCGGGGGGACCACGAGCAGTACTTC. Its translation is CATAVWRGDHEQYF. The chain combines TRBV15 with TRBJ2-7; 8 bases match TRBD2. Germline loops: CDR1 LNHNV, CDR2 YYDKDF (reference sequence). CDR3 length: 14 amino acids. With V trimmed by 8 bases and J by 5 bases, 11 bases remained unmatched. The complete variable domain, with remaining parts taken from reference TRBV15 and TRBJ2-7, reads DAMVIQNPRYQVTQFGKPVTLSCSQTLNHNVMYWYQQKSSQAPKLLFHYYDKDFNNEADTPDNFQSRRPNTSFCFLDIRSPGLGDTAMYLCATAVWRGDHEQYFGPGTRLTVT.

CDR3 amino acids: CASGSGGANSYEQYF. CDR3 DNA: TGTGCCAGCGGAAGCGGGGGGGCAAACTCCTACGAGCAGTACTTC. V gene TRBV6-5 combines with J gene TRBJ2-7; TRBD2 matches at 10 bases. CDR3 length: 15 residues. The germline CDR1 and CDR2 sequences are MNHEY and SVGAGI. The V segment lost 8 bases and the J segment 0 bases; nucleotides outside the gene matches: 7.